One sample yielded the 25 T cell receptor beta chains listed below, sequenced in a study of T cells in narcolepsy. Repertoires were generated with immunoSEQ multiplex PCR, while TCRdb's copy carries only in-frame clones and drops some. The sample lists approximately 25,000 clones, around nine tenths occurring once. The sample taken for sequencing was CD45RA- memory CD4+ T cells from PBMCs. The receptors originated from a human donor with narcolepsy.

The V and J genes are TRBV7-9 and TRBJ1-5; the D is unclear. Between the trimmed V and J ends, which lost 4 bases and 3 bases, there was a span of 13 bases. The CDR3 sequence is 15 residues long. Germline loops: CDR1 SEHNR, CDR2 FQNEAQ (reference sequence). The CDR3 DNA follows: TGTGCCAGCAGCTCGGGAGAGGTGAACAATCAGCCCCAGCATTTT. Its protein product is CASSSGEVNNQPQHF.

This chain connects TRBV5-4 to TRBJ1-4, with D possibly matching TRBD1 (5 bases). Germline CDR1 is SGHNT and CDR2 is YYREEE (reference sequence). The CDR3 has 15 amino acids. The V and J ends lost 4 bases and 5 bases respectively, with 15 bases between them. CDR3 region: CASSHARDGNEKLFF. The CDR3 DNA follows: TGTGCCAGCAGCCACGCACGGGACGGCAATGAAAAACTGTTTTTT.

The CDR3 DNA is TGTGCCAGCAGTGGCAACAGGGGGCCGGCAGATACGCAGTATTTT. This codes for CASSGNRGPADTQYF. The J gene is TRBJ2-3, the V gene TRBV6-1; 9 bases fit TRBD1. The CDR3 totals 15 residues. Germline V lookup: CDR1 MNHNS, CDR2 SASEGT. The V and J ends lost 4 bases and 4 bases, in that order; junction bases with no gene match: 6.

The chain uses TRBV9 and TRBJ2-1, with TRBD2 as a possible D gene (6 bases). Trimming took 3 bases from V and 6 from J, leaving 10 bases between them. The CDR3 has 13 residues. Germline V lookup: CDR1 SGDLS, CDR2 YYNGEE. CDR3 in amino acids: CASSAGAINEQFF. For the CDR3, the DNA is TGTGCCAGCAGCGCGGGAGCCATCAATGAGCAGTTCTTC.

This chain links TRBV4-1 with TRBJ2-3, with 9 bases lining up with TRBD2. J gave up 4 bases and V 4 bases, and 15 bases lay outside the gene matches. The V gene's germline CDR1 is MGHRA and CDR2 YSYEKL. The CDR3 extends over 18 amino acids. The CDR3 nucleotides are TGCGCCAGCAGCCCCCAGCCCTGGCGGGGGGGCAGGGCAGATACGCAGTATTTT. The encoded protein is CASSPQPWRGGRADTQYF.

The chain is built from TRBV5-5 and TRBJ1-6, with D possibly being TRBD1 (6 bases). The germline V and J ends were trimmed by 3 bases and 10 bases, with 17 bases remaining between them. Germline lookup yields CDR1 SGHKS and CDR2 YYEKEE (reference sequence). This CDR3 contains 15 residues. CDR3 in DNA: TGTGCCAGCAGCTGGCAGGGAGGGGGTGGATCACCCCTCCACTTT. Protein product: CASSWQGGGGSPLHF.

In DNA, the CDR3 is TGTGCCAGCAGCTTGGAGGGGTTGAGCGAGCAGTACTTC. Protein: CASSLEGLSEQYF. The J gene is TRBJ2-7, the V gene TRBV5-5; D possibly corresponds to TRBD1 (5 bases). This CDR3 comprises 13 residues. V was trimmed by 0 bases and J by 6 bases, leaving 10 bases between them. The germline gives CDR1 SGHKS, CDR2 YYEKEE (reference sequence). Full variable domain (rest looked up from reference TRBV5-5 and TRBJ2-7): DAGVTQSPTHLIKTRGQQVTLRCSPISGHKSVSWYQQVLGQGPQFIFQYYEKEERGRGNFPDRFSARQFPNYSSELNVNALLLGDSALYLCASSLEGLSEQYFGPGTRLTVT.

This chain joins TRBV4-1 and TRBJ2-1; 8 bases fit TRBD2. CDR1 and CDR2 from the germline V gene are MGHRA and YSYEKL. The J segment lost 4 bases and the V segment lost 4 bases, leaving 12 bases of the junction unmatched. CDR3 size: 17 residues. CDR3 nucleotide sequence: TGCGCCAGCAGCCGACGGACTAGCCAGGCGGGATACAATGAGCAGTTCTTC. Residues: CASSRRTSQAGYNEQFF.

V and J are TRBV6-1 and TRBJ1-5; 7 nucleotides agree with TRBD1. The CDR3 consists of 13 residues. Trimming took 6 bases from V and 4 from J; bases not matched to a gene: 3. CDR1 and CDR2 from the germline V gene are MNHNS and SASEGT. The CDR3 bases are TGTGCCAGCAGGTCGACAGGGAATCAGCCCCAGCATTTT. This translates into CASRSTGNQPQHF.

The chain couples TRBV11-3 to TRBJ2-7, with D maybe TRBD2 (5 bases). The CDR3 contains 13 residues. V was trimmed by 1 base and J by 3 bases, leaving 7 bases between them. Per germline, CDR1 SGHNT and CDR2 YENEEA. CDR3 region: CASSLVGVYEQYV. In nucleotides, the CDR3 is TGTGCCAGCAGCTTAGTCGGGGTCTACGAGCAGTACGTC.

This clone was recorded only once. This chain joins TRBV11-2 and TRBJ2-7, with D hard to call. The CDR3 runs 13 residues. Deletions cut 0 bases from V and 6 bases from J, with 9 bases between. CDR1 and CDR2 (germline): SGHAT, FQNNGV. The CDR3 loop is CASSLDPASEQYF. CDR3 sequence (DNA): TGTGCCAGCAGCTTAGACCCCGCGAGCGAGCAGTACTTC.

The chain employs TRBV2 and TRBJ2-4; possible D gene TRBD2, 6 bases. The germline gives CDR1 SNHLY, CDR2 FYNNEI. Trimming shortened V by 7 bases and J by 1 base, and 17 bases separated the two germline ends. There are 16 residues in the CDR3. DNA of the CDR3: TGTGCCAGCAACCGAGAGCGGGCAGGGGCCAAAAACATTCAGTACTTC. This gives the protein CASNRERAGAKNIQYF. Variable domain in full (rest from reference TRBV2 and TRBJ2-4): EPEVTQTPSHQVTQMGQEVILRCVPISNHLYFYWYRQILGQKVEFLVSFYNNEISEKSEIFDDQFSVERPDGSNFTLKIRSTKLEDSAMYFCASNRERAGAKNIQYFGAGTRLSVL.

The chain has TRBV5-6 and TRBJ1-2, with a possible D match to TRBD1 (5 bases). Germline V CDR1 and CDR2: SGHDT, YYEEEE. This CDR3 spans 15 amino acids. The V end lost 1 base, the J end lost 4 bases, and 14 bases lay between the germline ends. For the CDR3, the DNA is TGTGCCAGCAGCTTGTCGGGTCAGGGAGGCTATGGCTACACCTTC. Translating gives CASSLSGQGGYGYTF.

The rearrangement links TRBV5-1 to TRBJ2-3, with D possibly matching TRBD2 (6 bases). CDR1 and CDR2 (germline): SGHRS, YFSETQ. V was trimmed by 4 bases and J by 4 bases, leaving 13 bases between them. The CDR3 totals 14 residues. CDR3 in amino acids: CASSAGLRSDTQYF. CDR3 bases: TGCGCCAGCAGCGCGGGGCTGCGATCAGATACGCAGTATTTT. The entire variable domain, with the rest obtained from reference TRBV5-1 and TRBJ2-3, is as follows: KAGVTQTPRYLIKTRGQQVTLSCSPISGHRSVSWYQQTPGQGLQFLFEYFSETQRNKGNFPGRFSGRQFSNSRSEMNVSTLELGDSALYLCASSAGLRSDTQYFGPGTRLTVL.

A remark on this clone: Other DNA sequences from this sample encode an identical CDR3 as well. Here the CDR3 reads CASSLVAGANTGELFF. The DNA of the CDR3 is TGTGCCAGCAGCTTAGTAGCGGGCGCGAACACCGGGGAGCTGTTTTTT. This chain joins TRBV7-6 and TRBJ2-2, with TRBD2 identical over 7 bases. The CDR3 extends over 16 amino acids. The V and J ends lost 1 base and 0 bases, in that order; junction bases with no gene match: 2. Germline loops: CDR1 SGHVS, CDR2 FNYEAQ.

The chain carries TRBV5-5 and TRBJ2-7; D possibly corresponds to TRBD1 (5 bases). The germline gives CDR1 SGHKS, CDR2 YYEKEE (reference sequence). Trimming shortened V by 1 base and J by 7 bases, and 12 bases separated the two germline ends. CDR3 length: 13 residues. The CDR3: CASSLIGAREQYF. The CDR3 DNA reads TGTGCCAGCAGCTTGATTGGGGCGAGGGAGCAGTACTTC.

This chain uses TRBV6-5 with TRBJ2-1; D unclear. The germline V and J ends were trimmed by 3 bases and 6 bases, with 12 bases remaining between them. Germline CDR1 is MNHEY and CDR2 is SVGAGI. This CDR3 has 14 amino acids. CDR3 loop: CASSYRADPNEQFF. As DNA, the CDR3 is TGTGCCAGCAGTTATAGGGCCGACCCCAATGAGCAGTTCTTC.

The V and J genes are TRBV18 and TRBJ2-1; TRBD1 matches 7 bases. The CDR3 covers 18 residues. Losses at the gene ends were 2 bases for V and 7 bases for J; bases not matched to a gene: 17. CDR1 is KGHSH, CDR2 LQKENI, per germline. The CDR3 sequence: CASSPLHTTGIGTNEQFF. For the CDR3, the DNA is TGTGCCAGCTCACCATTGCACACGACAGGGATAGGCACAAATGAGCAGTTCTTC.

The chain carries TRBV6-5 and TRBJ2-5; D perhaps matches TRBD2 (5 bases). CDR1 and CDR2 (germline): MNHEY, SVGAGI. The CDR3 sequence is 13 residues long. Deletions cut 4 bases from V and 4 bases from J, with 10 bases between. CDR3 in DNA: TGTGCCAGCAGTTCCGAACTAGGAGAGACCCAGTACTTC. Translated: CASSSELGETQYF.

This clone was seen only once. CDR3 coding DNA: TGTGCCAGCAGCCGAGGAGGTGGGGGTTTGAACACTGAAGCTTTCTTT. It codes for CASSRGGGGLNTEAFF. The chain uses TRBV5-4 and TRBJ1-1; D may be TRBD1 (5 bases). This CDR3 is built from 16 residues. Germline V gene lookup returns CDR1 SGHNT and CDR2 YYREEE (reference sequence). V was pared by 4 bases and J by 0 bases, with 16 bases between. Using reference TRBV5-4 and TRBJ1-1 for the parts outside the CDR3, the full variable domain is ETGVTQSPTHLIKTRGQQVTLRCSSQSGHNTVSWYQQALGQGPQFIFQYYREEENGRGNFPPRFSGLQFPNYSSELNVNALELDDSALYLCASSRGGGGLNTEAFFGQGTRLTVV.

The chain recombines TRBV2 with TRBJ2-1; TRBD1 matches at 8 bases. This CDR3 has 14 amino acids. V shed 6 bases, J shed 5 bases, and the junction held 6 bases outside the gene matches. Germline CDR1 and CDR2: SNHLY and FYNNEI. DNA of the CDR3: TGTGCCAGCAGCCGGGACAGGCACAACAATGAGCAGTTCTTC. Amino acid sequence: CASSRDRHNNEQFF.

V gene TRBV6-5 combines with J gene TRBJ2-7; D may match TRBD1 or TRBD2 (5 bases each). Germline V CDR1 and CDR2: MNHEY, SVGAGI. Trimming took 6 bases from V and 6 from J, leaving 21 bases between them. The CDR3 consists of 15 residues. For the CDR3, the DNA is TGTGCCAGCAGCCCCGCCGGGACGAATTCGGGCGAGCAGTACGTC. Translated, it gives CASSPAGTNSGEQYV.

The CDR3 DNA sequence: TGTGCCAGCAGTGAAGCACTAGCGGGGTACAATGAGCAGTTCTTC. It translates to CASSEALAGYNEQFF. The rearrangement uses TRBV2 and TRBJ2-1; 10 bases align to TRBD2. The CDR3 contains 15 residues. Trimming removed 0 bases from V and 4 bases from J; junction bases left unmatched: 0. Germline CDR1 is SNHLY and CDR2 is FYNNEI. Filled out from reference TRBV2 and TRBJ2-1, the complete variable domain reads EPEVTQTPSHQVTQMGQEVILRCVPISNHLYFYWYRQILGQKVEFLVSFYNNEISEKSEIFDDQFSVERPDGSNFTLKIRSTKLEDSAMYFCASSEALAGYNEQFFGPGTRLTVL.

V usage is TRBV5-4 and J usage is TRBJ1-2; D possibly corresponds to TRBD1 (5 bases). CDR1 is SGHNT, CDR2 YYREEE, per germline (reference sequence). The CDR3 has 16 residues. V lost 3 bases and J 0 bases, leaving 15 bases between the germline ends. The CDR3, as DNA: TGTGCCAGCAGCTGGGGGGGAAAGGGGACTAACTATGGCTACACCTTC. Translation gives CASSWGGKGTNYGYTF.

The chain has TRBV5-1 and TRBJ1-3; D gene ambiguous. Germline loops: CDR1 SGHRS, CDR2 YFSETQ. Trimming removed 0 bases from V and 7 bases from J, with 14 bases in between. The length of the CDR3 is 15 residues. The CDR3 bases are TGCGCCAGCAGCTTGGAACCTATAAATTCGAACACCATATATTTT. It yields the protein CASSLEPINSNTIYF.